This TCR beta chain was captured in a study of T cells in Graves' hyperthyroidism and ophthalmopathy. The length of the CDR3 is 14 residues. The V end was cut by 3 bases, the J end by 3 bases, with 11 bases between. The germline gives CDR1 KGHDR, CDR2 SFDVKD. Template material for amplifying TCR beta CDR3 regions consisted of RNA transcripts. HTBI primers were used for first-round RT-PCR of the TCR CDR3. TCRdb re-called the multiplex PCR reads with MiXCR, one entry per CDR3 protein. Counted here are about 520,000 distinct CDR3 sequences, roughly a quarter occurring once; the ten biggest clones make up 11%. There are a few counts of this clonotype.

This chain links TRBV24-1 with TRBJ2-7; TRBD2 is a possible D gene (6 bases). Input material: blood. The origin of this receptor is a woman aged 25-40 years with Graves' ophthalmopathy. CDR3 sequence (DNA): TGTGCCACCAGTGATCCCGGGGGTTTCTACGAGCAGTACTTC. Translation: CATSDPGGFYEQYF.